This is a list of T cell receptor beta chains from one sample in a study of blood T cell repertoires in COVID-19. The repertoire was sequenced with immunoSEQ multiplex PCR; TCRdb's copy has only in-frame clones and lacks some. There are under 150,000 clones in the sample; roughly 88% occur only once, and about 28% lies in the top ten. Sequenced input: peripheral blood. The source is a human donor in a cohort sampled during active COVID-19. The conserved cysteine and the conserved F or W are not part of the CDR3 here. The D gene is left open where the match is weak.

-	TRBV24-1	TRBJ2-1	ATISRDKLHGNEQF
TRBD1	TRBV7-2	TRBJ2-7	ASSLPGQSYEQY
TRBD2	TRBV7-2	TRBJ2-5	ASSSQGLQETQY
-	TRBV11-2	TRBJ2-3	ASSLVMAVGAADTQY
TRBD2	TRBV10-2	TRBJ2-7	AASGTGGYEQY
TRBD1	TRBV5-1	TRBJ2-1	ASSSGTGANEQF
TRBD1	TRBV2	TRBJ1-2	ASIRDRDNYGYT
TRBD2	TRBV30	TRBJ2-2	AWSVGSGGLAGELF
-	TRBV29-1	TRBJ1-1	SVERDNTEAF
TRBD2	TRBV11-2	TRBJ2-3	ASSLYAASGGADTQY
-	TRBV3-1/TRBV3-2	TRBJ2-7	ASSQDSLLSGYEQY
TRBD1	TRBV11-2	TRBJ2-3	ASKGQGFLEMGDTQY
TRBD1	TRBV19	TRBJ2-3	ASSTGTETDTQY
TRBD2	TRBV6-5	TRBJ2-1	ASRRSGGTNEQF
-	TRBV10-3	TRBJ2-3	ATRQGITDTQY
TRBD2	TRBV5-1	TRBJ2-3	ASSLPSGGADTQY
TRBD2	TRBV30	TRBJ2-7	AWSSGLVSEQY
TRBD1	TRBV3-1/TRBV3-2	TRBJ1-4	ASSHRTGVSTNEKLF
-	TRBV7-6	TRBJ1-4	ASSLQGYATNEKLF
-	TRBV18	TRBJ1-6	ATTRTGNYNSPLH
-	TRBV7-9	TRBJ1-1	ASRTDTDTEAF
-	TRBV19	TRBJ2-3	ASNPTGLTDTQY
-	TRBV19	TRBJ1-5	ASSAAQGIYQPQH
TRBD1	TRBV2	TRBJ1-5	ASSEALQGGGLVQPQH
TRBD1	TRBV7-9	TRBJ2-5	ASSHDRDQETQY